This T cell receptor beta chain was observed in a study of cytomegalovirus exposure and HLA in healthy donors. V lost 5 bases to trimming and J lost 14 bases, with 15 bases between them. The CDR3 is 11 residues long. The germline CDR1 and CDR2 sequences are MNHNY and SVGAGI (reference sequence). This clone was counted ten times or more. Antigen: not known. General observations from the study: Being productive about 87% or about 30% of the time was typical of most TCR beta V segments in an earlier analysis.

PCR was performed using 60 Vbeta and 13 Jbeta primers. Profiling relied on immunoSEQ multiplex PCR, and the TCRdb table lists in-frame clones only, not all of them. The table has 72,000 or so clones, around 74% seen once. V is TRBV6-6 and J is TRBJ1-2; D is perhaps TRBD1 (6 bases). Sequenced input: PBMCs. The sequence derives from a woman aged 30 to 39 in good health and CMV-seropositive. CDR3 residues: CASSRDMANTF. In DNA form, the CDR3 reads TGTGCCAGCAGTAGGGACATGGCGAATACCTTC.